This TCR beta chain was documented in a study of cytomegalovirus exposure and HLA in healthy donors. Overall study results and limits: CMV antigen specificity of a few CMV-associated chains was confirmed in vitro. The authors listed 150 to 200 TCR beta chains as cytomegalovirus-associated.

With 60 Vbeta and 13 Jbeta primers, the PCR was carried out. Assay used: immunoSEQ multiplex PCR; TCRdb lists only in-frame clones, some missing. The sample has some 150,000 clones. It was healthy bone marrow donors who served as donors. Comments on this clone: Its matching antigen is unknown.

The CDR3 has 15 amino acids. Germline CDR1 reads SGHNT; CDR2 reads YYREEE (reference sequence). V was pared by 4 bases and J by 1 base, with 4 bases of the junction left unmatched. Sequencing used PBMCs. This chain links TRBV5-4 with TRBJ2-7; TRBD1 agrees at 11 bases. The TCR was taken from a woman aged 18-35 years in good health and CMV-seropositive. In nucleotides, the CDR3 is TGTGCCAGCAGCCCCGGGACAGGGGGGTCCTACGAGCAGTACTTC. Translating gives CASSPGTGGSYEQYF.